Listed below are T cell receptor beta chains from one sample, sequenced in a study of shared clonotypes between healthy human individuals. TCRdb's copy holds only in-frame clones and misses some; the assay was immunoSEQ multiplex PCR. In the table there are more than 2,000,000 clones, roughly 92% of which are singletons. The specimen was naive CD4+ T cells sorted from blood. The receptors come from a man between 18 and 35 years old in good health. Both conserved end residues are part of each CDR3. Each record gives: V gene, D gene, clone size, J gene, CDR3 DNA, CDR3 protein. A D gene is named only where the DNA matches it firmly. Size values are once, few and many counts, or a class for expanded clones, and some rows have none.

v_gene: TRBV18
d_gene: -
abundance: once
j_gene: TRBJ2-7
CDR3nt: TGTGCCAGCTCACCCGGGACCTCCTACGAGCAGTACTTC
CDR3aa: CASSPGTSYEQYF

v_gene: TRBV9
d_gene: -
abundance: -
j_gene: TRBJ2-1
CDR3nt: TGTGCCAGCAGCGTAGTCTGGAACAGGGAGCAGTTCTTC
CDR3aa: CASSVVWNREQFF

v_gene: TRBV9
d_gene: -
abundance: -
j_gene: TRBJ1-6
CDR3nt: TGTGCCAGCCGGAAGGGAAACAGTATAAATTCACCCCTCCACTTT
CDR3aa: CASRKGNSINSPLHF

v_gene: TRBV5-4
d_gene: TRBD2
abundance: once
j_gene: TRBJ2-1
CDR3nt: TGTGCCAGCAGCTCCAGGACTAGCGGGAAAGGCAATGAGCAGTTCTTC
CDR3aa: CASSSRTSGKGNEQFF

v_gene: TRBV7-2
d_gene: -
abundance: -
j_gene: TRBJ2-3
CDR3nt: TGTGCCAGCAGCTTGGGACTGCACACAGATACGCAGTATTTT
CDR3aa: CASSLGLHTDTQYF

v_gene: TRBV6-1
d_gene: -
abundance: -
j_gene: TRBJ2-2
CDR3nt: TGTGCCAGCACTTCTAATCCGGCCTTAACCGGGGAGCTGTTTTTT
CDR3aa: CASTSNPALTGELFF

v_gene: TRBV9
d_gene: TRBD2
abundance: -
j_gene: TRBJ2-2
CDR3nt: TGTGCCAGCAGCGTTAGCGGGAGGGCAGGAACCGGGGAGCTGTTTTTT
CDR3aa: CASSVSGRAGTGELFF

v_gene: TRBV18
d_gene: -
abundance: -
j_gene: TRBJ2-3
CDR3nt: TGTGCCAGCTCACCACCCTCTTTGCTACTAGCAACCACAGATACGCAGTATTTT
CDR3aa: CASSPPSLLLATTDTQYF

v_gene: TRBV6-1
d_gene: TRBD2
abundance: -
j_gene: TRBJ2-5
CDR3nt: TGTGCCAGCAGTGAAATGCCTGGGGAGGGAGAGACCCAGTACTTC
CDR3aa: CASSEMPGEGETQYF

v_gene: TRBV5-4
d_gene: -
abundance: -
j_gene: TRBJ1-1
CDR3nt: TGTGCCAGCCCGGGTCTCCGGGGCGCCGGTACAAACACTGAAGCTTTCTTT
CDR3aa: CASPGLRGAGTNTEAFF

v_gene: TRBV11-2
d_gene: TRBD1
abundance: -
j_gene: TRBJ2-7
CDR3nt: TGTGCCAGCAGCTTAGCGACAGGGGTGGCCTACGAGCAGTACTTC
CDR3aa: CASSLATGVAYEQYF

v_gene: TRBV12-5
d_gene: TRBD1
abundance: -
j_gene: TRBJ2-1
CDR3nt: TGTGCTAGTGGTTTTGGAGAGGACAGGGACGATGAGCAGTTCTTC
CDR3aa: CASGFGEDRDDEQFF

v_gene: TRBV5-5
d_gene: -
abundance: -
j_gene: TRBJ2-7
CDR3nt: TGTGCCAGCAGCTTGACAGGGCCTCACTCCTACGAGCAGTACTTC
CDR3aa: CASSLTGPHSYEQYF

v_gene: TRBV30
d_gene: TRBD1
abundance: once
j_gene: TRBJ2-7
CDR3nt: TGTGCCTGGAGAGACGACAGGGGCGCGGCCCGATTC
CDR3aa: CAWRDDRGAARF

v_gene: TRBV7-9
d_gene: -
abundance: once
j_gene: TRBJ2-5
CDR3nt: TGTGCCAGCAGTTCCCATATCCGGGGAGAGACCCAGTACTTC
CDR3aa: CASSSHIRGETQYF

v_gene: TRBV2
d_gene: -
abundance: -
j_gene: TRBJ1-1
CDR3nt: TGTGCCAGCAAAGCGACAGCAAACACTGAAGCTTTCTTT
CDR3aa: CASKATANTEAFF

v_gene: TRBV7-2
d_gene: TRBD1
abundance: -
j_gene: TRBJ1-2
CDR3nt: TGTGCCAGCAGCCCGTGGACAGGGGCGGCCTATGGCTACACCTTC
CDR3aa: CASSPWTGAAYGYTF

v_gene: TRBV9
d_gene: -
abundance: -
j_gene: TRBJ2-7
CDR3nt: TGTGCCAGCAGCCCCCAGCCAGGGGACCTCTACGAGCAGTACTTC
CDR3aa: CASSPQPGDLYEQYF

v_gene: TRBV5-1
d_gene: -
abundance: -
j_gene: TRBJ2-5
CDR3nt: TGCGCCAGCAGCTTTAATCCAGGGGGGGAGACCCAGTACTTC
CDR3aa: CASSFNPGGETQYF

v_gene: TRBV25-1
d_gene: TRBD1
abundance: -
j_gene: TRBJ1-2
CDR3nt: TGTGCCAGCAGGGGACAGGGGCTCTATGGCTACACCTTC
CDR3aa: CASRGQGLYGYTF

v_gene: TRBV18
d_gene: TRBD2
abundance: -
j_gene: TRBJ2-3
CDR3nt: TGTGCCAGCTCCCCCGGACTAGCGGGGGGCACAGATACGCAGTATTTT
CDR3aa: CASSPGLAGGTDTQYF

v_gene: TRBV27
d_gene: -
abundance: -
j_gene: TRBJ2-3
CDR3nt: TGTGCCAGCAGTCCGTATCAGGGGGGCGTGGGGGATACGCAGTATTTT
CDR3aa: CASSPYQGGVGDTQYF

v_gene: TRBV18
d_gene: -
abundance: -
j_gene: TRBJ2-7
CDR3nt: TGTGCCAGCTCACCACTGACTACCCACGAGCAGTACTTC
CDR3aa: CASSPLTTHEQYF

v_gene: TRBV2
d_gene: TRBD1
abundance: -
j_gene: TRBJ1-5
CDR3nt: TGTGCCAGCAATACGCAGGGGGGATCGGTGCAGCCCCAGCATTTT
CDR3aa: CASNTQGGSVQPQHF

v_gene: TRBV6-6
d_gene: TRBD2
abundance: -
j_gene: TRBJ2-7
CDR3nt: TGTGCCGTTGGCGGGAGCGTCCTCGAGCAGTACTTC
CDR3aa: CAVGGSVLEQYF

v_gene: TRBV9
d_gene: -
abundance: once
j_gene: TRBJ2-4
CDR3nt: TGTGCCAGCAGCGGTGAGGGGGCCAAAAACATTCAGTACTTC
CDR3aa: CASSGEGAKNIQYF

v_gene: TRBV19
d_gene: -
abundance: -
j_gene: TRBJ1-6
CDR3nt: TGTGCCAGTAGCATCGTGGAGAATTCACCCCTCCACTTT
CDR3aa: CASSIVENSPLHF

v_gene: TRBV6-4
d_gene: -
abundance: -
j_gene: TRBJ2-7
CDR3nt: TGTGCCCCCCTTTACGAGCAGTACTTC
CDR3aa: CAPLYEQYF

v_gene: TRBV4-2
d_gene: TRBD1
abundance: -
j_gene: TRBJ1-6
CDR3nt: TGTGCCAGCAGCCAAACCGGGACAGGGAGCTCCTATAATTCACCCCTCCACTTT
CDR3aa: CASSQTGTGSSYNSPLHF

v_gene: TRBV27
d_gene: -
abundance: -
j_gene: TRBJ2-2
CDR3nt: TGTGCCAGCAGTCTTTTCACCGGGGAGCTGTTTTTT
CDR3aa: CASSLFTGELFF

v_gene: TRBV7-7
d_gene: -
abundance: once
j_gene: TRBJ2-7
CDR3nt: TGTGCTAGCAGCTCGGGGGACGGCTCCGAGCAGTACTTC
CDR3aa: CASSSGDGSEQYF

v_gene: TRBV5-1
d_gene: -
abundance: -
j_gene: TRBJ2-7
CDR3nt: TGCGCCAGCAGCCCGGTAGCGAGGTACGAGCAGTACTTC
CDR3aa: CASSPVARYEQYF

v_gene: TRBV5-1
d_gene: TRBD1
abundance: -
j_gene: TRBJ1-2
CDR3nt: TGCGCCAGCAGCTTGGGACAGGGGAGCTATGGCTACACCTTC
CDR3aa: CASSLGQGSYGYTF

v_gene: TRBV5-6
d_gene: TRBD2
abundance: -
j_gene: TRBJ2-2
CDR3nt: TGTGCCAGCAGGGCAGCGGGGGGGCCTTCCGGGGAGCTGTTTTTT
CDR3aa: CASRAAGGPSGELFF

v_gene: TRBV29-1
d_gene: -
abundance: -
j_gene: TRBJ1-2
CDR3nt: TGCAGCGCAGAAGACAGGATCTATGGCTACACCTTC
CDR3aa: CSAEDRIYGYTF

v_gene: TRBV9
d_gene: -
abundance: -
j_gene: TRBJ2-1
CDR3nt: TGTGCCAGCAGCCCCCCCGGGACGGTCTACAATGAGCAGTTCTTC
CDR3aa: CASSPPGTVYNEQFF

v_gene: TRBV2
d_gene: -
abundance: -
j_gene: TRBJ1-1
CDR3nt: TGTGCCAGCAGTGTAAGGGGGGCGAACACTGAAGCTTTCTTT
CDR3aa: CASSVRGANTEAFF

v_gene: TRBV10-3
d_gene: -
abundance: -
j_gene: TRBJ2-1
CDR3nt: TGTGCCATCAGCCCGACCGGGGATGAGCAGTTCTTC
CDR3aa: CAISPTGDEQFF

v_gene: TRBV10-3
d_gene: TRBD1
abundance: -
j_gene: TRBJ1-5
CDR3nt: TGTGCCATCGGGGGACAGCCTTTCAATCAGCCCCAGCATTTT
CDR3aa: CAIGGQPFNQPQHF

v_gene: TRBV5-1
d_gene: -
abundance: -
j_gene: TRBJ2-2
CDR3nt: TGCGCCAGCAGCTTGGGGCCCGCGAACACCGGGGAGCTGTTTTTT
CDR3aa: CASSLGPANTGELFF

v_gene: TRBV18
d_gene: TRBD1
abundance: -
j_gene: TRBJ2-6
CDR3nt: TGTGCCAGCTCGACAAGGGGGCAGGGGATCTCTGGGGCCAACGTCCTGACTTTC
CDR3aa: CASSTRGQGISGANVLTF

v_gene: TRBV15
d_gene: -
abundance: -
j_gene: TRBJ1-5
CDR3nt: TGTGCCACCAGCAGAGGCTTCCGAGATGGCAATCAGCCCCAGCATTTT
CDR3aa: CATSRGFRDGNQPQHF

v_gene: TRBV11-2
d_gene: TRBD2
abundance: -
j_gene: TRBJ2-3
CDR3nt: TGTGCCAGCAGCCCGGGTGGACTAGCGGGGTTACGGCAGTATTTT
CDR3aa: CASSPGGLAGLRQYF

v_gene: TRBV5-5
d_gene: TRBD1
abundance: -
j_gene: TRBJ1-4
CDR3nt: TGTGCCAGCAGTCAACAGGGGGCTAATGAAAAACTGTTTTTT
CDR3aa: CASSQQGANEKLFF

v_gene: TRBV5-4
d_gene: -
abundance: -
j_gene: TRBJ2-3
CDR3nt: TGTGCCAGCAGCTCCGGACCACTGTTGGATACGCAGTATTTT
CDR3aa: CASSSGPLLDTQYF

v_gene: TRBV7-9
d_gene: -
abundance: -
j_gene: TRBJ2-5
CDR3nt: TGTGCCAGCAGCTACGGGACTGGTGGGGAGACCCAGTACTTC
CDR3aa: CASSYGTGGETQYF

v_gene: TRBV29-1
d_gene: -
abundance: -
j_gene: TRBJ2-2
CDR3nt: TGCAGCGTTGTGGGATACACCGGGGAGCTGTTTTTT
CDR3aa: CSVVGYTGELFF

v_gene: TRBV25-1
d_gene: -
abundance: few
j_gene: TRBJ1-6
CDR3nt: TGTGCCAGCAGTGATTCCTACAGGGCGGGTTCACCCCTCCACTTT
CDR3aa: CASSDSYRAGSPLHF

v_gene: TRBV19
d_gene: TRBD1
abundance: -
j_gene: TRBJ1-3
CDR3nt: TGTGCCAGTAGTATAGGGGACAGATTCTCTGGAAACACCATATATTTT
CDR3aa: CASSIGDRFSGNTIYF

v_gene: TRBV7-2
d_gene: -
abundance: once
j_gene: TRBJ1-6
CDR3nt: TGTGCCAGCAGCTTGGGGGTCGGAGTCTATAATTCACCCCTCCACTTT
CDR3aa: CASSLGVGVYNSPLHF

v_gene: TRBV6-4
d_gene: -
abundance: -
j_gene: TRBJ2-1
CDR3nt: TGTGCCAGCAAAGCCCCAGGGAAAAACAATGAGCAGTTCTTC
CDR3aa: CASKAPGKNNEQFF

v_gene: TRBV30
d_gene: TRBD1
abundance: -
j_gene: TRBJ2-7
CDR3nt: TGTGCCTGGAGTACTCCGACAGGGGGCATTTATGGGCAGTACTTC
CDR3aa: CAWSTPTGGIYGQYF

v_gene: TRBV15
d_gene: TRBD2
abundance: -
j_gene: TRBJ2-1
CDR3nt: TGTGCCACCAGCAAATTTGTGGAGACTAGCGGGAACAATGAGCAGTTCTTC
CDR3aa: CATSKFVETSGNNEQFF

v_gene: TRBV18
d_gene: TRBD1
abundance: -
j_gene: TRBJ1-5
CDR3nt: TGTGCCAGCTCACCCGGACAGGGGGTGGTACAGCCCCAGCATTTT
CDR3aa: CASSPGQGVVQPQHF

v_gene: TRBV5-5
d_gene: -
abundance: -
j_gene: TRBJ1-1
CDR3nt: TGTGCCAGCAGCTCACATCAGCAGAACACTGAAGCTTTCTTT
CDR3aa: CASSSHQQNTEAFF